Presented here are 9 T cell receptor beta chains from one specimen sequenced in a study of vaccination and CD4 T cells after COVID-19. These receptors have no identified antigens. An Oncomine TCR Beta short-read assay was used to sequence the DNA from cultured CD4+ T cells. Each CDR3 protein is one row after TCRdb ran MiXCR on the PCR reads. The sample contains approximately 16,000 distinct CDR3 sequences, just over 20% of which appear only once. Treatment denoted: roughly 11-day PBMC culture with coronavirus spike peptide pools or control peptides (ViraFEST assay). Source: CD4+ T cells from blood, cultured in vitro, taken before SARS-CoV-2 vaccination. These receptors originate from a human donor who received a COVID-19 vaccine.

This clonotype is classed as medium-sized. This rearrangement joins TRBV20-1 to TRBJ1-5; the D gene is possibly TRBD1 (5 bases). The CDR3 has 15 amino acids. Germline V gives CDR1 DFQATT, CDR2 SNEGSKA (reference sequence). The V end lost 3 bases, the J end lost 3 bases, and 15 bases lay between the germline ends. The CDR3 region is CSASGGNEDNQPQHF. The CDR3 nucleotides are TGCAGTGCTAGTGGGGGAAATGAAGACAATCAGCCCCAGCATTTT.

This clonotype was recorded once. This rearrangement joins TRBV12-3 or TRBV12-4 to TRBJ2-7; D remains ambiguous. With 7 bases removed from V and 0 bases from J, the gap between germline ends came to 16 bases. CDR3 size: 15 residues. The CDR3 spells CASTYGGLLSYEQYF. The CDR3 DNA reads TGTGCCAGCACCTACGGTGGCTTACTCTCCTACGAGCAGTACTTC.

The chain joins TRBV24-1 to TRBJ2-3, with TRBD2 matching over 12 bases. J lost 3 bases, V lost 4 bases, and 4 bases had no gene match. There are 16 residues in the CDR3. Germline CDR1 and CDR2: KGHDR and SFDVKD. Here the CDR3 reads CATSEPSGGVTDTQYF. CDR3 coding DNA: TGTGCCACCAGTGAGCCTAGCGGGGGGGTAACAGATACGCAGTATTTT.

The table lists this clonotype with a few counts. The chain has TRBV7-9 and TRBJ2-3; 7 positions agree with TRBD2. V trimming: 1 base; J trimming: 0 bases; junction bases outside the gene matches: 7. Germline V CDR1 and CDR2: SEHNR, FQNEAQ (reference sequence). The CDR3 spans 17 residues. Here the CDR3 reads CASSLDLLAASTDTQYF. The CDR3, as DNA: TGTGCCAGCAGCTTAGATCTCCTAGCGGCTAGCACAGATACGCAGTATTTT.

Of note for this clonotype: Germline and junction disagree at one end, which may indicate a read error. The chain carries TRBV6-1 and TRBJ2-3; the D gene is possibly TRBD2 (5 bases). Looked up from germline, CDR1 is MNHNS and CDR2 is SASEGT. This CDR3 has 13 residues. CDR3 residues: CVSSITTGDTQYF. CDR3 DNA sequence: TGTGTCAGCAGTATAACGACGGGGGATACGCAGTATTTT.

This clonotype has just a few counts. The chain joins TRBV19 to TRBJ1-5; D possibly corresponds to TRBD1 (6 bases). Trimming removed 6 bases at V and 9 bases at J, with 15 bases between. Germline CDR1 is LNHDA and CDR2 is SQIVND (reference sequence). The CDR3 contains 13 residues. Written as DNA, the CDR3 is TGTGCCAGTAGCCACAGGGACGAGGGGCCCCAGCATTTT. Amino acid sequence: CASSHRDEGPQHF. Supplemented by reference TRBV19 and TRBJ1-5, the full variable domain reads DGGITQSPKYLFRKEGQNVTLSCEQNLNHDAMYWYRQDPGQGLRLIYYSQIVNDFQKGDIAEGYSVSREKKESFPLTVTSAQKNPTAFYLCASSHRDEGPQHFGDGTRLSIL.

In its sample, this clonotype was seen a few times. The V call is TRBV19, the J call TRBJ1-1; D remains ambiguous. In germline, CDR1 is LNHDA, CDR2 SQIVND (reference sequence). V lost 1 base and J 0 bases, leaving 6 bases between the germline ends. This CDR3 region has 14 residues. The DNA of the CDR3 is TGTGCCAGTAGTATAGGTGAGGTGAACACTGAAGCTTTCTTT. It encodes CASSIGEVNTEAFF.

This clonotype was seen a handful of times. The chain combines TRBV2 with TRBJ2-5, with D possibly TRBD2 on 5 matching bases. The V end was cut by 10 bases, the J end by 5 bases, with 17 bases between. The CDR3 totals 13 residues. Germline V gene data show CDR1 as SNHLY and CDR2 as FYNNEI. CDR3 residues: CATTTGPRETQYF. The CDR3, as DNA: TGTGCCACGACTACCGGACCACGGGAGACCCAGTACTTC.

This clonotype has just a few counts. This sequence joins TRBV24-1 and TRBJ1-2, with 10 bases matching TRBD1. V gave up 7 bases and J gave up 1 base; unmatched junction bases: 5. CDR1 and CDR2 (germline): KGHDR, SFDVKD. CDR3 length: 15 residues. The CDR3 DNA follows: TGTGCCACCAGAGGGACAGGGGATTATAACTATGGCTACACCTTC. Translation: CATRGTGDYNYGYTF.